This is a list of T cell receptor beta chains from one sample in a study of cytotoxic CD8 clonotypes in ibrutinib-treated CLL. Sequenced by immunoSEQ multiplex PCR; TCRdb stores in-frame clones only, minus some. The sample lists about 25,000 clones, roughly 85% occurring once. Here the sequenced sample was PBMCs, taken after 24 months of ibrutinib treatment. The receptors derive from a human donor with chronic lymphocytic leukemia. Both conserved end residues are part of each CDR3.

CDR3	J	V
CASSLGGAFF	TRBJ1-1	TRBV5-8
CASSLSAFHDTEAFF	TRBJ1-1	TRBV5-1
CASSPVPPGQGYGYTF	TRBJ1-2	TRBV5-1
CASWDSTREDTQYF	TRBJ2-3	TRBV6-6
CASSLSGQQETQYF	TRBJ2-5	TRBV27
CASSLERSVGAGQPQHF	TRBJ1-5	TRBV11-3
CASSLDPGTGFLRGYEQYF	TRBJ2-7	TRBV7-2
CASRRGTYEQYF	TRBJ2-7	TRBV6-5
CASSLLGNYQETQYF	TRBJ2-5	TRBV27
CASSFDMAFNYGYTF	TRBJ1-2	TRBV7-9
CASKAGPANTGELFF	TRBJ2-2	TRBV2
CASSADRGQRYGYTF	TRBJ1-2	TRBV28
CASRPGWGNQPQHF	TRBJ1-5	TRBV27
CASRPLTGVMNTEAFF	TRBJ1-1	TRBV27
CASSLRTNTDTQYF	TRBJ2-3	TRBV5-4
CAWSAAGARKAFF	TRBJ1-1	TRBV30
CASSLATSNYGYTF	TRBJ1-2	TRBV7-2
CASSLESGGDEKLFF	TRBJ1-4	TRBV11-2
CASSRTGPRREPQHF	TRBJ1-5	TRBV11-3
CASSLSAFRDTEAFF	TRBJ1-1	TRBV5-1
CASRSSYEQYF	TRBJ2-7	TRBV7-9
CATSSRSWGAKTQYF	TRBJ2-5	TRBV15
CASSVGTGSIQAFF	TRBJ1-1	TRBV9
CASSQGRVGYEQYF	TRBJ2-7	TRBV4-1
CASSPPGTANTGELFF	TRBJ2-2	TRBV18
CASSPYDHQPQHF	TRBJ1-5	TRBV7-3
CASSQGGHPGTDTQYF	TRBJ2-3	TRBV4-1
CASSVQGAHGANVLTF	TRBJ2-6	TRBV5-1
CASSPGQAKQPQHF	TRBJ1-5	TRBV18
CASSVLGQNTGELFF	TRBJ2-2	TRBV9
CASGNTGSTEAFF	TRBJ1-1	TRBV12-5